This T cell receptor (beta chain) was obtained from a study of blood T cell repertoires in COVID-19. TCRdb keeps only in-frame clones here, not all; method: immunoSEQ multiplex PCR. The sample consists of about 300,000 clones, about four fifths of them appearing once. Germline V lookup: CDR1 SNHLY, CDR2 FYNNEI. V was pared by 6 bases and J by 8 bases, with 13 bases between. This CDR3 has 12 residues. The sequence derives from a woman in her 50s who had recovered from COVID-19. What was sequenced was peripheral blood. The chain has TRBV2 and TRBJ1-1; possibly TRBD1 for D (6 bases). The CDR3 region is CASREQGREAFF. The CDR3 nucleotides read TGTGCCAGCAGGGAACAGGGAAGGGAAGCTTTCTTT.